One sample yielded the 4 T cell receptor beta chains listed below, sequenced in a study of cytomegalovirus exposure and HLA in healthy donors. Sequencing used immunoSEQ multiplex PCR; TCRdb keeps in-frame clones, though not all of them. Among tens of thousands of clones, about 92% were seen once, and the ten largest hold 5.8%. The source material was PBMCs. The receptors derive from a woman under 30 in good health and CMV-seronegative.

This clone was observed a single time. CDR3 residues: CASRGTSGANVLTF. As DNA, the CDR3 is TGTGCCAGCCGCGGTACCTCTGGGGCCAACGTCCTGACTTTC. The rearrangement links TRBV10-3 to TRBJ2-6; D call uncertain. The germline CDR1 and CDR2 sequences are ENHRY and SYGVKD. Trimming shortened V by 10 bases and J by 0 bases, and 10 bases separated the two germline ends. There are 14 residues in the CDR3.

The chain carries TRBV7-2 and TRBJ1-1, with 8 bases that match TRBD1. CDR1 and CDR2 (germline): SGHTA, FQGNSA. V was clipped by 4 bases and J by 11 bases; unmatched bases: 15. The CDR3 has 15 amino acids. In DNA form, the CDR3 reads TGTGCCAGCAGCTACTACCAAAGACAGGGGAAATTGGCTTTCTTT. It translates to CASSYYQRQGKLAFF. The variable domain in full, completed from reference TRBV7-2 and TRBJ1-1, reads GAGVSQSPSNKVTEKGKDVELRCDPISGHTALYWYRQSLGQGLEFLIYFQGNSAPDKSGLPSDRFSAERTGGSVSTLTIQRTQQEDSAVYLCASSYYQRQGKLAFFGQGTRLTVV.

This clone was counted a single time. The CDR3 protein is CASRPGANEQFF. The CDR3 bases are TGTGCCAGCAGACCTGGGGCCAATGAGCAGTTCTTC. The chain uses TRBV6-5 and TRBJ2-1; TRBD1 is a possible D gene (5 bases). CDR1 and CDR2 (germline): MNHEY, SVGAGI. CDR3 length: 12 amino acids. V lost 6 bases, J lost 6 bases, and 9 bases lay in between.

The genes are TRBV7-2 and TRBJ2-2, with 13 bases fitting TRBD2. CDR1 SGHTA and CDR2 FQGNSA come from the germline V gene. The CDR3 loop spans 15 amino acids. V lost 1 base, J lost 8 bases, and 1 base stayed unmatched. CDR3 amino acids: CASSLEGLAGGELFF. The CDR3 DNA is TGTGCCAGCAGCTTAGAGGGACTAGCGGGAGGGGAGCTGTTTTTT.